One T cell receptor (beta chain) is described in this entry. Antigen unknown. CDR1 and CDR2 from the germline V gene are SNHLY and FYNNEI. This CDR3 contains 14 residues. J was trimmed by 4 bases and V by 1 base; bases with no gene match: 2. These data come from a study of beta chain features in type 1 diabetes. Study observations and caveats: Significant though moderate, a shortening of TCRB CDR3s appeared in all four CD4+ subsets of Type 1 diabetes patients.

Blood was drawn once from each donor into heparinised tubes. The draws averaged about 120 mL. Expressed TCRB transcripts were sequenced because the isolated RNA had all been reverse transcribed beforehand. Sequencing was performed with immunoSEQ multiplex PCR; in TCRdb, only in-frame clones are kept and a portion is missing. This table has some 190,000 clones, around 8% appearing once. This receptor was taken from a woman aged 40 to 50 with type 1 diabetes. V gene TRBV2 combines with J gene TRBJ1-2; 8 bases agree with TRBD1. Sample: central memory CD4+ T cells from blood. The CDR3 coding sequence is TGTGCCAGCAGTGAAGGCGGGACAGGCTATGGCTACACCTTC. This gives the protein CASSEGGTGYGYTF.